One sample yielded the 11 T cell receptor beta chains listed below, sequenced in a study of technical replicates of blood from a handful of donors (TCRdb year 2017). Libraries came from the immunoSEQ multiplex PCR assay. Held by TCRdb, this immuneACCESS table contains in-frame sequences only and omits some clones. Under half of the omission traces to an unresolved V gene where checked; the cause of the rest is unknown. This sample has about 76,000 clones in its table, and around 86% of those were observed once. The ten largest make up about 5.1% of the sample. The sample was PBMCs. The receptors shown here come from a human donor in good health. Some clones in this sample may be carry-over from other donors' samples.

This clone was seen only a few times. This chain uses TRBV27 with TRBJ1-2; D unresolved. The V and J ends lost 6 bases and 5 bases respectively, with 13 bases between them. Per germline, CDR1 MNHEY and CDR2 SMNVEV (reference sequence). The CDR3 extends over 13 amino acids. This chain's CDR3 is CASSPNTVYGYTF. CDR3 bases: TGTGCCAGCAGCCCGAATACAGTTTATGGCTACACCTTC.

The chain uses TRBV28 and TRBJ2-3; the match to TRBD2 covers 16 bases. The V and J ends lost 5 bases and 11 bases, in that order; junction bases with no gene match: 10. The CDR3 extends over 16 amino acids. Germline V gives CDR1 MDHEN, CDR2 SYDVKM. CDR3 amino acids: CASSASGTSGRGKQYF. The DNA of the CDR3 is TGTGCCAGCAGTGCCTCCGGGACTAGCGGGAGGGGAAAGCAGTATTTT.

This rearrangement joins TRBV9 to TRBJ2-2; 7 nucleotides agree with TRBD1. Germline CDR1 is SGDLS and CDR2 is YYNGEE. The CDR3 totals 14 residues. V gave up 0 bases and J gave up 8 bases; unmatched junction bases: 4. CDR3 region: CASSVDPGQGELFF. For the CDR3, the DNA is TGTGCCAGCAGCGTAGATCCGGGACAGGGGGAGCTGTTTTTT.

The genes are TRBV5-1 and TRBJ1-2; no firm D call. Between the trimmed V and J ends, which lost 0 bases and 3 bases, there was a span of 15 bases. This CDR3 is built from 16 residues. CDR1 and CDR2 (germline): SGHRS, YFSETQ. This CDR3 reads CASSLALTTVDYGYTF. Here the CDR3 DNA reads TGCGCCAGCAGCTTGGCGTTAACAACAGTTGACTATGGCTACACCTTC.

In DNA form, the CDR3 reads TGTGCCAGCAGCGGGGGGACAGCCGAGCAGTACTTC. Protein product: CASSGGTAEQYF. The rearrangement joins TRBV5-4 to TRBJ2-7, with a tentative D call TRBD1 (7 bases). CDR1 SGHNT and CDR2 YYREEE come from the germline V gene (reference sequence). This CDR3 region has 12 residues. The ends were cut back, 4 bases at V and 6 bases at J, with 11 bases in the middle. Supplemented by reference TRBV5-4 and TRBJ2-7, the full variable domain reads ETGVTQSPTHLIKTRGQQVTLRCSSQSGHNTVSWYQQALGQGPQFIFQYYREEENGRGNFPPRFSGLQFPNYSSELNVNALELDDSALYLCASSGGTAEQYFGPGTRLTVT.

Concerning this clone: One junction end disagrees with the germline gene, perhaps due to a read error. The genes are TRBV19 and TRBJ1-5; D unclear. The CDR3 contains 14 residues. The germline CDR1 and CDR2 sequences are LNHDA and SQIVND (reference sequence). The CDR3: CASGIGGPSEPQRF. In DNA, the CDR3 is TGTGCCAGTGGTATAGGCGGGCCCTCTGAGCCCCAGCGTTTT.

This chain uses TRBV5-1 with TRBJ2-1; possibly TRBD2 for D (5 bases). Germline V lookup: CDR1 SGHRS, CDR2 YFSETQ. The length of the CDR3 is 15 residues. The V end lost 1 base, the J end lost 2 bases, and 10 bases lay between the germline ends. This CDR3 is CASSLMAGPYNEQFF. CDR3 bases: TGCGCCAGCAGCTTGATGGCGGGCCCCTACAATGAGCAGTTCTTC.

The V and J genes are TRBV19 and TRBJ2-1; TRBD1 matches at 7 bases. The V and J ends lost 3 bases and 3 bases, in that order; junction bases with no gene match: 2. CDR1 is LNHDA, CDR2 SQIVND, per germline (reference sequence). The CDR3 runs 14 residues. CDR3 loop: CASSMTGYYNEQFF. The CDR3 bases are TGTGCCAGTAGTATGACAGGGTACTACAATGAGCAGTTCTTC.

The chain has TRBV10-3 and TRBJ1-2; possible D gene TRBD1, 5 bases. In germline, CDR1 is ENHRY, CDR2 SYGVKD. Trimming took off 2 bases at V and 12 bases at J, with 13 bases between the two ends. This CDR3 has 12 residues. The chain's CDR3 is CAISEDSWVDTF. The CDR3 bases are TGTGCCATCAGTGAGGACAGCTGGGTCGACACCTTC.

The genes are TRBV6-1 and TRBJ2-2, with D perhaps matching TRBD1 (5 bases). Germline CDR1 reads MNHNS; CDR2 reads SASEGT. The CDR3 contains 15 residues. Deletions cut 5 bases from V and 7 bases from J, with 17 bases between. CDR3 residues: CASSFTQTAFGELFF. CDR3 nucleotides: TGTGCCAGCAGTTTTACTCAGACAGCGTTCGGGGAGCTGTTTTTT.

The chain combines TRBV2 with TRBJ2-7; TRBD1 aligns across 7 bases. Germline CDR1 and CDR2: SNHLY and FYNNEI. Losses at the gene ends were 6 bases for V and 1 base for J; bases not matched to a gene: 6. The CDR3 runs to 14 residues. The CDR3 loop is CASSEGAGSYEQYF. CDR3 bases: TGTGCCAGCAGCGAGGGGGCAGGGTCCTACGAGCAGTACTTC. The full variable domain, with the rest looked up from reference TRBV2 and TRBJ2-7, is EPEVTQTPSHQVTQMGQEVILRCVPISNHLYFYWYRQILGQKVEFLVSFYNNEISEKSEIFDDQFSVERPDGSNFTLKIRSTKLEDSAMYFCASSEGAGSYEQYFGPGTRLTVT.